This T cell receptor (beta chain) came from a study of blood T cell repertoires in COVID-19. Germline V lookup: CDR1 SNHLY, CDR2 FYNNEI. Trimming cost V 9 bases and J 6 bases, with 14 bases left between them. This CDR3 comprises 12 residues. TCRdb keeps only in-frame clones here, not all; method: immunoSEQ multiplex PCR. Of roughly 280,000 clones listed, 85% to 90% are singletons. The sequencing sample was made of PBMCs or T cells enriched from blood (not recorded which). V gene TRBV2 combines with J gene TRBJ1-2, with D perhaps matching TRBD1 (5 bases). This clonotype was sampled from a young woman who had recovered from COVID-19. CDR3 nucleotide sequence: TGTGCCAGAGGGGAGGAGGGGAATGGCTACACCTTC. Its translation is CARGEEGNGYTF.